The T cell receptor (beta chain) described here comes from a study of T cell responses to AZD1222 COVID-19 vaccine (dated by TCRdb to the early 2020s). About the investigation overall: A total of around 240 trial participants underwent TCR sequencing, of whom 207 received two doses of AZD1222 and about 26 received two doses of the MenACWY control vaccine. Trial participants were enrolled by age into 18-55, 56-69 and 70-plus year subgroups, with 148, 28 and 57 TCR-sequenced participants respectively.

On this clone itself: It has no known antigen specificity. No much larger clone is present one base from it, and per-base qualities are unavailable.

Taken with the paper, the label for time point translates to: about 28 days (+/-7) after the second vaccine dose. AZD1222 recipients with second doses at about 4 weeks or about 12 weeks were pooled, because spike-specific TCR depth and breadth did not differ between schedules. Vaccinee samples came from UK trials COV001 and COV002, including a single-blind randomized controlled phase 2/3 trial of AZD1222 (ChAdOx1 nCoV-19) in healthy adults. For TCRbeta chain sequencing, PBMC samples from trial participants were taken at day 0 and at day 28 after the second dose. The CDR3 regions of human TCRbeta chains were analyzed by immunosequencing. In the authors' own workflow: Repertoire TCRs were checked for matches against a reference library of SARS-CoV-2-specific TCRs that had been generated using the MIRA antigen-specificity platform. Breadth was defined as the fraction of unique TCRs that were SARS-CoV-2-associated. Depth was defined as the fraction of total T cells that were SARS-CoV-2-associated. Using the MIRA data, each spike-specific TCR was assigned both to the spike region to which the TCR was reactive and to a CD4 or CD8 class. Log10-transformed breadth and depth values were compared by one-way ANOVA with Sidak's multiple comparisons tests. This is the immuneACCESS table as TCRdb keeps it, with only in-frame sequences that have V and J called. A part of the clones is gone; compared with another copy, unresolved V genes explain less than half, and the rest is unexplained. The D gene and trimming were derived from the DNA, and the V and J assignments and clone size from that table. The sample table holds about 150,000 clones, of which more than 75% were seen once. The top ten clonotypes cover approximately 9% of the sample.

Including the terminal cysteine and phenylalanine, the CDR3 comprises 15 residues. Here the CDR3 DNA is all that survives: 45 bases in frame from base 1. The junction shows trimming of 7 bases on V and 2 bases on J, and the gene matches do not reach 8 bases of it. Taken from the germline V gene, the CDR1 and CDR2 loops are SGHDT and YYEEEE. Broad study findings and their caveats: Epitopes outside the regions mutated in the B.1.351 and B.1.1.7 variants were reportedly recognized by nearly half of the unique spike-specific TCRs. The whole spike protein was spanned by vaccine-associated CD4 TCRs, and dominant responses were seen in regions 160-218 and 743-854. Participants were mostly white British, with more females than males. The authors suggested clonal diversity may have been underestimated. Only five to seven AZD1222 recipients were SARS-CoV-2 seropositive at baseline, limiting conclusions about previously exposed vaccinees. The 56-69-year group was small, and its depth increase did not reach significance, likely because of low power. Because no samples from the day 14 peak response were available, repertoires could be characterized only after the peak T cell response. Spike-specific TCR breadth and depth rose significantly after two AZD1222 doses compared with day 0 and with MenACWY recipients.

The rearrangement joined TRBV5-6 to TRBJ2-3, and TRBD1 matches 9 of the central bases. The input for sequencing was peripheral blood, taken 28 days after the second AZD1222 dose. The clonotype comes from an adult who received the AZD1222 COVID-19 vaccine. The CDR3 protein sequence reads: CASRMTGGNTDTQYF. The bases read TGTGCCAGCCGGATGACAGGGGGTAACACAGATACGCAGTATTTT.